This T cell receptor beta chain was recorded in a study of CD8+CD57+ T cells in acquired aplastic anemia. Study-level information: Sorted CD4+ plus CD8+ cells gave DNA averaging around 3 ug. CD4+ cells from healthy donors averaged roughly 11 million reads. General study points: Patients and controls shared nearly 30 CD8+ CDR3 sequences, highly expressed in patients. Patients showed no significant difference from controls in CD8+ Simpson's diversity.

The germline gives CDR1 SGHKS, CDR2 YYEKEE (reference sequence). CDR3 length equals 14 residues. The V end was cut by 2 bases, the J end by 4 bases, with 12 bases between. This clonotype was seen many times. Its specificity is not known. TCR beta VDJ and CDR3 profiling used genomic DNA as template. One entry per CDR3 protein, called by TCRdb with MiXCR from the reads. The sample lists over 150,000 distinct CDR3 sequences, roughly half seen once, with approximately 15% in the top ten. The rearrangement uses TRBV5-5 and TRBJ1-1; D unresolved. The sequenced sample was sorted CD4+, CD8+, or CD8+CD57+ T cells (not recorded which) from PBMCs. The receptor was isolated from a human donor in good health, serving as a control. CDR3 bases: TGTGCCAGCAGCTTACAAGGATCTGGCACTGAAGCTTTCTTT. Its translation is CASSLQGSGTEAFF.